The present entry profiles one TCR beta chain with its context. The antigen remains undetermined. The data stem from a study of cytomegalovirus exposure and HLA in healthy donors. General observations from the study: DRB1 showed the most TCR associations and HLA-C the fewest in a later analysis, as rates varied by HLA locus.

The study ran its PCR with 60 Vbeta and 13 Jbeta primers. Method: immunoSEQ multiplex PCR; TCRdb's copy keeps in-frame clones and lacks some. The sample contains under 150,000 clones, about 73% of which appear only once. Unrecorded immune exposure was likely among donors, who were nominally healthy when sampled. This CDR3 is 21 amino acids long. Trimming took off 2 bases at V and 1 base at J, with 26 bases between the two ends. The origin of this receptor is a human donor in good health. The chain uses TRBV6-7 and TRBJ2-2, with a tentative D call TRBD1 (6 bases). TRBV6-7 is given ORF status, its function remaining uncertain. The sample comprised PBMCs. This CDR3 is CASSYARATGTTPENTGELFF. In DNA form, the CDR3 reads TGTGCCAGCAGTTACGCTCGAGCCACAGGGACCACTCCTGAGAACACCGGGGAGCTGTTTTTT.